Shown below are 7 T cell receptor beta chains from a single sample sequenced in a study of Ad26.COV2.S vaccination and SARS-CoV-2 variants. Profiled with immunoSEQ multiplex PCR; TCRdb holds only in-frame clones, not every one. This table has about 350,000 clones, about 90% appearing once. The sequenced sample was peripheral blood, obtained after recovery from COVID-19. These receptors all stem from a human donor who had recovered from COVID-19.

The chain joins TRBV7-8 to TRBJ1-5; D gene uncertain. V gave up 5 bases and J gave up 6 bases, with 20 bases separating them. Germline V gene data show CDR1 as SGHVS and CDR2 as FQNEAQ. This CDR3 spans 16 amino acids. CDR3 loop: CASSPPPVTAIQPQHF. CDR3 sequence (DNA): TGTGCCAGCAGCCCCCCCCCGGTGACTGCAATTCAGCCCCAGCATTTT.

The CDR3 spells CASRSPGQLTSTDTQYF. CDR3 in DNA: TGTGCCAGCAGGTCTCCGGGACAGCTAACTAGCACAGATACGCAGTATTTT. The chain recombines TRBV11-2 with TRBJ2-3, with TRBD1 matching over 7 bases. CDR3 length: 17 residues. V was pared by 6 bases and J by 0 bases, with 12 bases of the junction left unmatched. The germline gives CDR1 SGHAT, CDR2 FQNNGV.

This chain uses TRBV7-9 with TRBJ1-2; maybe TRBD1 (5 bases). V was cut by 0 bases and J by 4 bases, with 6 bases left in between. Germline V gene sequence: CDR1 SEHNR, CDR2 FQNEAQ (reference sequence). The CDR3 is 13 amino acids. The DNA for the CDR3 is TGTGCCAGCAGCTTAGCAGGGGCCTATGGCTACACCTTC. Translating gives CASSLAGAYGYTF.

The CDR3, as DNA: TGTGCCAGCTCACCGAGGGCAGGACCACATGGCTACACCTTC. The encoded protein is CASSPRAGPHGYTF. This chain connects TRBV18 to TRBJ1-2; D not resolved. V lost 3 bases and J lost 6, with 14 bases in between. The CDR3 is 14 amino acids. Germline CDR1 reads KGHSH; CDR2 reads LQKENI.

The chain uses TRBV5-6 and TRBJ2-1; no reliable D call. The CDR3 consists of 14 residues. Trimming removed 3 bases at V and 0 bases at J, with 7 bases between. Germline V gene lookup returns CDR1 SGHDT and CDR2 YYEEEE. CDR3 loop: CASSSLSSYNEQFF. CDR3 DNA sequence: TGTGCCAGCAGCTCCCTCAGCTCCTACAATGAGCAGTTCTTC.

V and J are TRBV29-1 and TRBJ2-1, with 8 positions matching TRBD1. Germline V CDR1 and CDR2: SQVTM, ANQGSEA. The CDR3 totals 15 residues. V lost 6 bases, J lost 4 bases, and 11 bases stayed unmatched. DNA of the CDR3: TGCAGCGTAGCCCCAGGGGGCCGTACTTACAATGAGCAGTTCTTC. It encodes CSVAPGGRTYNEQFF.

The sample holds a few counts of this clone. V gene TRBV5-4 combines with J gene TRBJ2-2; D gene uncertain. This CDR3 has 16 amino acids. Per germline, CDR1 SGHNT and CDR2 YYREEE (reference sequence). With 3 bases removed from V and 0 bases from J, the gap between germline ends came to 12 bases. The CDR3 nucleotides read TGTGCCAGCAGCTCTTCACGGCAAACGAACACCGGGGAGCTGTTTTTT. This encodes CASSSSRQTNTGELFF.